The 16 T cell receptor beta chains in this list originate from one sample, sequenced in a study of T and B cells in COVID-19 patients. Blood genomic DNA input for TRB amplification was roughly 250-550 ng. TRB rearrangements were amplified by multiplex PCR with BIOMED2 TRB-A/B primers. From the multiplex PCR reads, TCRdb called clonotypes with MiXCR, one entry per CDR3 protein. The repertoire holds roughly 7,000 distinct CDR3 sequences, with 20% to 25% as singletons. Sample: blood. The receptors here all came from a human donor who had recovered from COVID-19.

The sample holds many counts of this clonotype. The chain employs TRBV18 and TRBJ1-2; possibly TRBD1 for D (5 bases). Trimming left V 2 bases short and J 8 bases short, with 12 bases between. This CDR3 spans 13 amino acids. Germline CDR1 reads KGHSH; CDR2 reads LQKENI. The chain's CDR3 is CASSPTDWGGYTF. CDR3 sequence (DNA): TGTGCCAGCTCACCAACTGACTGGGGCGGCTACACCTTC.

In its sample, this clonotype is medium-sized (0.01 to 0.1%). V usage is TRBV19 and J usage is TRBJ1-5, with D uncertain. Between the trimmed V and J ends, which lost 1 base and 0 bases, there was a span of 7 bases. Germline assignment: CDR1 LNHDA and CDR2 SQIVND (reference sequence). The CDR3 sequence is 15 residues long. CDR3 in DNA: TGTGCCAGTAGTATAGCCGGCCTTAGCAATCAGCCCCAGCATTTT. Translation: CASSIAGLSNQPQHF.

DNA of the CDR3: TGCAGTGCTAGGGGGGAAGGGTTCTCCTACGAGCAGTACTTC. Residues: CSARGEGFSYEQYF. The V gene is TRBV20-1, the J gene TRBJ2-7, with D perhaps given as TRBD1 or TRBD2 (5 bases each). Germline V gives CDR1 DFQATT, CDR2 SNEGSKA (reference sequence). Trimming pared 3 bases from V and 0 bases from J, leaving 12 bases between. This CDR3 has 14 residues.

This clonotype is labeled medium-sized. The genes are TRBV27 and TRBJ2-2; D remains unclear. The CDR3 is made up of 14 amino acids. V gave up 3 bases and J gave up 2 bases, with 7 bases separating them. CDR1 is MNHEY and CDR2 is SMNVEV in the germline V gene (reference sequence). CDR3 nucleotide sequence: TGTGCCAGCAGTTTGTTAGGAAACACCGGGGAGCTGTTTTTT. It translates to CASSLLGNTGELFF.

This clonotype was seen only a few times. This rearrangement joins TRBV5-1 to TRBJ2-7; possibly TRBD2 for D (5 bases). V was clipped by 5 bases and J by 0 bases, with 15 bases between them. CDR1 is SGHRS, CDR2 YFSETQ, per germline. The CDR3 sequence is 15 residues long. Here the CDR3 DNA reads TGCGCCAGCAGGGAAGGACTCTTAGCCTCCTACGAGCAGTACTTC. This encodes CASREGLLASYEQYF.

This clonotype is deemed medium-sized (0.01 to 0.1%). CDR3 sequence: CASSRMVDLNSPLHF. The CDR3 region has the DNA TGTGCCAGCAGCCGAATGGTGGACTTAAATTCACCCCTCCACTTT. V and J are TRBV6-1 and TRBJ1-6; unclear D gene. The CDR3 spans 15 residues. Germline V lookup: CDR1 MNHNS, CDR2 SASEGT. Trimming removed 6 bases from V and 7 bases from J, with 16 bases in between.

This chain joins TRBV28 and TRBJ2-3; no firm D call. This CDR3 contains 12 residues. Between the trimmed V and J ends, which lost 4 bases and 8 bases, there was a span of 10 bases. Germline lookup yields CDR1 MDHEN and CDR2 SYDVKM. CDR3 sequence reads: CASSSAFRTQYF. CDR3 DNA: TGTGCCAGCAGTTCCGCCTTTCGTACGCAGTATTTT.

This chain connects TRBV20-1 to TRBJ2-5; possibly TRBD2 for D (6 bases). From germline, CDR1 is DFQATT and CDR2 SNEGSKA (reference sequence). Between the trimmed V and J ends, which lost 3 bases and 4 bases, there was a span of 9 bases. This CDR3 has 12 residues. CDR3: CSASTSLETQYF. DNA for the CDR3: TGCAGTGCTAGCACTAGCTTAGAGACCCAGTACTTC.

Only a few counts were recorded for this clonotype. The chain carries TRBV18 and TRBJ1-3; D uncertain. CDR1 is KGHSH and CDR2 is LQKENI in the germline V gene. V lost 3 bases and J lost 0, with 9 bases in between. This CDR3 has 15 residues. The CDR3 here is CASSPQPDSGNTIYF. The DNA of the CDR3 is TGTGCCAGCTCACCCCAGCCCGACTCTGGAAACACCATATATTTT. The full variable domain, in which reference TRBV18 and TRBJ1-3 provide the parts outside the CDR3, is NAGVMQNPRHLVRRRGQEARLRCSPMKGHSHVYWYRQLPEEGLKFMVYLQKENIIDESGMPKERFSAEFPKEGPSILRIQQVVRGDSAAYFCASSPQPDSGNTIYFGEGSWLTVV.

By its share, this clonotype is medium-sized. The DNA is omitted, as the CDR3 cannot be located on it reliably, and the CDR3 follows TCRdb's listing. The V call is TRBV7-5, the J call TRBJ2-4. TRBV7-5 is tagged as a pseudogene. The CDR3 adds up to 13 amino acids, both ends counted. The CDR3 is CISVPEASLLQYF.

The chain employs TRBV30 and TRBJ2-1; the D gene is possibly TRBD2 (6 bases). CDR3 length: 13 amino acids. Deletions cut 3 bases from V and 9 bases from J, with 15 bases between. Germline V gives CDR1 GTSNPN, CDR2 SVGIG (reference sequence). This CDR3 is CAWRWGRGSEQFF. DNA for the CDR3: TGTGCCTGGAGATGGGGCCGGGGGAGTGAGCAGTTCTTC.

This clonotype has more than one count but fewer than ten. This chain uses TRBV7-2 with TRBJ2-1; 8 bases map to TRBD2. The CDR3 sequence is 16 residues long. V lost 5 bases, J lost 5 bases, and 11 bases stayed unmatched. CDR1 is SGHTA and CDR2 is FQGNSA in the germline V gene. For the CDR3, the DNA is TGTGCCAGCAGCCTAGGGTCTCAGCGGGGGCACAATGAGCAGTTCTTC. Translating it yields CASSLGSQRGHNEQFF.

The chain is built from TRBV18 and TRBJ2-3; TRBD2 aligns across 8 bases. J lost 2 bases, V lost 3 bases, and 4 bases had no gene match. Germline V lookup: CDR1 KGHSH, CDR2 LQKENI. The CDR3 length is 15 residues. This chain's CDR3 is CASSPGTRLTDTQYF. CDR3 nucleotide sequence: TGTGCCAGCTCACCCGGGACTAGGCTCACAGATACGCAGTATTTT.

This clonotype was detected a few times. The J gene is TRBJ1-2, the V gene TRBV5-4; possibly TRBD1 for D (6 bases). This CDR3 is 15 amino acids long. CDR1 SGHNT and CDR2 YYREEE come from the germline V gene (reference sequence). Trimming stripped 4 bases from V and 4 bases from J, with 17 bases between. The DNA for the CDR3 is TGTGCCAGCAGCCCAAGGGGGTCAGTCACCTATGGCTACACCTTC. Translating it yields CASSPRGSVTYGYTF.

By sample share, this clonotype is medium-sized. The rearrangement links TRBV5-6 to TRBJ2-2; 7 nucleotides agree with TRBD1. The trim removed 2 bases at V and 1 base at J, leaving 2 bases unmatched. The CDR3 runs to 15 residues. The V gene's germline CDR1 is SGHDT and CDR2 YYEEEE. The CDR3 is CASSFRDRNTGELFF. CDR3 nucleotides: TGTGCCAGCAGCTTCCGGGACAGGAACACCGGGGAGCTGTTTTTT. The whole variable domain, remainder taken from reference TRBV5-6 and TRBJ2-2, is DAGVTQSPTHLIKTRGQQVTLRCSPKSGHDTVSWYQQALGQGPQFIFQYYEEEERQRGNFPDRFSGHQFPNYSSELNVNALLLGDSALYLCASSFRDRNTGELFFGEGSRLTVL.

The genes are TRBV6-4 and TRBJ1-5; weak D call: TRBD1 (6 bases). The CDR3 is 14 amino acids. Trimming shortened V by 8 bases and J by 4 bases, and 15 bases separated the two germline ends. Per the germline V gene, CDR1 is MRHNA and CDR2 is SNTAGT. The CDR3 here is CASRDITENQPQHF. CDR3 coding DNA: TGTGCCAGCCGGGACATAACCGAGAATCAGCCCCAGCATTTT.